Here is one TCR beta chain with its context. Antigen unknown. The CDR3 totals 13 residues. V dropped 5 bases and J dropped 6 bases, with 12 bases sitting between them. Looked up from germline, CDR1 is SGHDT and CDR2 is YYEEEE. Construction of the TCRbeta library involved unique molecular identifiers. TCRdb itself ran the PCR reads through MiXCR, one entry per CDR3 protein. The sample gives some 87,000 distinct CDR3 sequences, 15% to 19% of which show up once; around 19% is in the top ten. This sample stems from a study of T-cell reconstitution after alpha-beta-depleted transplantation in children. Study-wide results and caveats: Recipient T cells and thymic progenitors that survived gave rise to the high TCRbeta diversity observed at day 60 in some patients.

This sequence originates from a male patient between 2 and 10 years old who had a stem cell transplant for acute lymphoblastic leukemia, so the T cells may come from the graft donor. This material consisted of PBMCs, mostly from graft donor cells, taken 180 days after TCRalphabeta/CD19-depleted stem cell transplant. This chain links TRBV5-6 with TRBJ2-1; TRBD1 might be the D (6 bases). CDR3 nucleotides: TGTGCCAGCAGTCCGGGACAATCCAATGAGCAGTTCTTC. This gives the protein CASSPGQSNEQFF.